This TCR beta chain derives from a study of T-cell memory formation after mild COVID-19. Across the whole study: Clustering of TCRs was largely donor specific. Study-level results: Contracting clones, day 15 to 85, had balanced CD4/CD8, and later expanders favored CD4+.

In the case of this clonotype: The antigen remains unidentified.

The CDR3 is 10 amino acids. The ends were cut back, 6 bases at V and 6 bases at J, with 6 bases in the middle. Per the germline V gene, CDR1 is SQVTM and CDR2 is ANQGSEA. Each CDR3 protein is one row after TCRdb ran MiXCR on the 5' RACE reads. The sample lists a few hundred thousand distinct CDR3 sequences, around 8% occurring once. This receptor was taken from a man in his late teens or twenties who had mild COVID-19 (a few samples of this study predate the infection). Cell type and time point are not known. The sequencing input was PBMCs or a T cell subset sorted from them (not recorded which). This chain connects TRBV29-1 to TRBJ2-1; D not certain. DNA of the CDR3: TGCAGCGTACCGATCAATGAGCAGTTCTTC. The encoded protein is CSVPINEQFF.